This TCR beta chain is from a study of T cell responses to AZD1222 COVID-19 vaccine. Profiling relied on immunoSEQ multiplex PCR, and the TCRdb table lists in-frame clones only, not all of them. The sample includes about 120,000 clones, roughly nine tenths of them seen just once. With V trimmed by 3 bases and J by 5 bases, 17 bases remained unmatched. CDR3 length: 17 residues. Germline values: CDR1 SQVTM, CDR2 ANQGSEA. General study points: The study found Spike-specific TCR breadth and depth rose after two AZD1222 doses. Baseline seropositives among AZD1222 recipients totaled only 5 to 7.

With regard to this clone: Its antigen is not known.

The specimen was peripheral blood, collected 28 days after the second AZD1222 dose. This receptor was obtained from an adult who received the AZD1222 COVID-19 vaccine. This rearrangement joins TRBV29-1 to TRBJ2-3, with 7 bases aligning to TRBD1. The CDR3 region has the DNA TGCAGCGTTGAGCGGTATCGGACAGGCCTAGGGGGAGATACGCAGTATTTT. This sequence encodes CSVERYRTGLGGDTQYF.